Listed here are 25 T cell receptor beta chains from one sample, sequenced in a study of regulatory T cells in long-lasting Graves disease. Arm-PCR with iRepertoire HTBI primers amplified the CDR3 regions for these TCR beta libraries. TCRdb reprocessed the multiplex PCR reads with MiXCR, giving one entry per CDR3 protein. The sample has 400,000 to 450,000 distinct CDR3 sequences; approximately 15% are singletons. Sample time point: newly diagnosed GD, antithyroid drugs for less than 3 months. PBMC-derived RNA was used for the TCR library. Another study also made use of these data, one on T cells in Graves' hyperthyroidism and ophthalmopathy.

The sample was peripheral blood mononuclear cells (PBMCs), taken at new diagnosis, from a patient treated with antithyroid drugs. Receptors were obtained from a woman aged 25-40 years with Graves disease.

About this clonotype itself: A read error is possible here, since a much larger clone lies one base away. The V gene is TRBV12-3 or TRBV12-4, the J gene TRBJ2-1; D is perhaps TRBD2 (6 bases). This CDR3 spans 15 amino acids. V lost 6 bases to trimming and J lost 0 bases, with 12 bases between them. As DNA, the CDR3 is TGTGCCAGCAGGTCAGCGGGTAGCTCCTACAATGAGCAGTTCTTC. The encoded protein is CASRSAGSSYNEQFF.

This clonotype was observed many times. The chain recombines TRBV7-9 with TRBJ2-1; 10 bases fit TRBD2. Germline assignment: CDR1 SEHNR and CDR2 FQNEAQ (reference sequence). The CDR3 extends over 16 amino acids. The junction had 8 bases not matched to a gene; V was cut back by 4 bases and J by 5 bases. The CDR3 bases are TGTGCCAGCAGCTCCCCCGTAGCGGGAGGAAACAATGAGCAGTTCTTC. Its translation: CASSSPVAGGNNEQFF. Filled out from reference TRBV7-9 and TRBJ2-1, the complete variable domain reads DTGVSQNPRHKITKRGQNVTFRCDPISEHNRLYWYRQTLGQGPEFLTYFQNEAQLEKSRLLSDRFSAERPKGSFSTLEIQRTEQGDSAMYLCASSSPVAGGNNEQFFGPGTRLTVL.

Many counts were recorded for this clonotype. The rearrangement joins TRBV30 to TRBJ1-2; D not resolved. The germline V gene encodes CDR1 GTSNPN and CDR2 SVGIG (reference sequence). CDR3 length: 12 amino acids. Trimming removed 1 base at V and 8 bases at J, with 11 bases between. The CDR3 reads CAWSDGVRGYTF. The CDR3 DNA follows: TGTGCCTGGAGTGACGGAGTACGGGGCTACACCTTC.

This clonotype appeared once. The chain combines TRBV28 with TRBJ2-7; weak D call: TRBD1 (6 bases). From germline, CDR1 is MDHEN and CDR2 SYDVKM. V lost 2 bases and J 2 bases, leaving 10 bases between the germline ends. The CDR3 is made up of 14 amino acids. For the CDR3, the DNA is TGTGCCAGCAGTTTAGAACAGGGAACCTACGAGCAGTACTTC. Its protein is CASSLEQGTYEQYF.

The CDR3 DNA is TGTGCCAGCAGCCAAGCTGGGTCTGGGGCCAACGTCCTGACTTTC. Its protein is CASSQAGSGANVLTF. This chain links TRBV3-1 with TRBJ2-6; D ambiguous. The germline V gene has CDR1 LGHDT and CDR2 YNNKEL (reference sequence). V was shortened by 1 base and J by 1 base, with 5 bases between the two germline ends. The CDR3 length is 15 residues.

The chain has TRBV27 and TRBJ1-2; no clear D. This CDR3 is 14 amino acids long. Trimming took off 6 bases at V and 4 bases at J, with 15 bases between the two ends. CDR1 is MNHEY and CDR2 is SMNVEV in the germline V gene (reference sequence). The CDR3 is CASRPDWGGYGYTF. CDR3 coding DNA: TGTGCCAGCAGACCAGATTGGGGTGGCTATGGCTACACCTTC.

CDR3 residues: CASSLVVLETQYF. The CDR3 DNA is TGCGCCAGCAGCTTAGTAGTCTTGGAGACCCAGTACTTC. This sequence joins TRBV5-1 and TRBJ2-5; no definite D call. This CDR3 has 13 residues. Germline V CDR1 and CDR2: SGHRS, YFSETQ. V gave up 2 bases and J gave up 5 bases, with 10 bases separating them.

V gene TRBV5-5 combines with J gene TRBJ1-4; D is perhaps TRBD1 (6 bases). Germline V gives CDR1 SGHKS, CDR2 YYEKEE (reference sequence). V dropped 0 bases and J dropped 7 bases, with 22 bases sitting between them. The length of the CDR3 is 18 residues. CDR3 protein: CASSLVSGARSKGEKLFF. CDR3 coding DNA: TGTGCCAGCAGCTTGGTTTCAGGGGCTAGGAGTAAGGGTGAAAAACTGTTTTTT.

This clonotype was detected ten times or more. This CDR3 is CASSDQPSAQETQYF. CDR3 bases: TGTGCCAGCAGCGACCAGCCTAGCGCGCAAGAGACCCAGTACTTC. The chain links TRBV7-7 to TRBJ2-5, with D tentatively TRBD2 (6 bases). Germline assignment: CDR1 SSHAT and CDR2 FNYEAQ (reference sequence). The CDR3 length is 15 residues. Trimming shortened V by 5 bases and J by 2 bases, and 15 bases separated the two germline ends.

This clonotype came up many times. V and J are TRBV20-1 and TRBJ2-1; 14 bases align to TRBD2. This CDR3 has 14 amino acids. The V gene end was trimmed by 6 bases and the J gene end by 9 bases; junction bases not matched to a gene: 7. CDR1 is DFQATT, CDR2 SNEGSKA, per germline (reference sequence). CDR3 region: CSATGLAGEFEQFF. The CDR3 DNA follows: TGCAGTGCCACGGGACTAGCGGGAGAGTTTGAGCAGTTCTTC.

This clonotype was seen at least ten times. This rearrangement joins TRBV5-1 to TRBJ2-7; 11 positions match TRBD1. Germline V lookup: CDR1 SGHRS, CDR2 YFSETQ. This CDR3 is 15 amino acids long. J was trimmed by 0 bases and V by 7 bases; bases with no gene match: 6. CDR3 bases: TGCGCCAGCGGGACAGGGACAGGGGGCTCCTACGAGCAGTACTTC. The encoded protein is CASGTGTGGSYEQYF.

Ten or more counts support this clonotype. The chain uses TRBV12-3 or TRBV12-4 and TRBJ2-5; D not certain. Trimming removed 7 bases at V and 1 base at J, with 13 bases between. The CDR3 extends over 14 amino acids. CDR3 sequence reads: CASKMGMIQETQYF. The CDR3 bases are TGTGCCAGCAAGATGGGGATGATCCAAGAGACCCAGTACTTC.

V and J are TRBV15 and TRBJ2-1; unclear D gene. With 4 bases removed from V and 0 bases from J, the gap between germline ends came to 10 bases. This CDR3 spans 15 amino acids. The V gene's germline CDR1 is LNHNV and CDR2 YYDKDF (reference sequence). CDR3 DNA sequence: TGTGCCACCAGCAAAGGGCTAAGCTCCTACAATGAGCAGTTCTTC. It encodes CATSKGLSSYNEQFF.

This clonotype came up many times. The gene calls are TRBV30 and TRBJ2-1, with 12 bases matching TRBD2. The J segment lost 9 bases and the V segment lost 4 bases, leaving 10 bases of the junction unmatched. Germline-derived CDR1 and CDR2 are GTSNPN and SVGIG (reference sequence). The CDR3 runs to 15 residues. CDR3 loop: CAWTRLAGVQGEQFF. CDR3 DNA: TGTGCCTGGACCAGACTAGCGGGAGTACAGGGTGAGCAGTTCTTC.

Ten or more counts support this clonotype. V usage is TRBV10-3 and J usage is TRBJ2-1, with 9 nucleotides matching TRBD2. J was trimmed by 8 bases and V by 4 bases; bases with no gene match: 15. The CDR3 totals 17 residues. Germline V gene data show CDR1 as ENHRY and CDR2 as SYGVKD. The CDR3 nucleotides are TGTGCCATCAGTGCCCCAGGGGCAGCGGGAGGTCCCGATGAGCAGTTCTTC. It yields the protein CAISAPGAAGGPDEQFF.

The chain links TRBV7-2 to TRBJ2-7; D is undetermined. This CDR3 has 15 amino acids. CDR1 is SGHTA and CDR2 is FQGNSA in the germline V gene. V was cut by 1 base and J by 6 bases, with 16 bases left in between. The CDR3 coding sequence is TGTGCCAGCAGCTTAGAAATTTTCGGATTTCGCGAGCAGTACTTC. Translation gives CASSLEIFGFREQYF. Supplemented by reference TRBV7-2 and TRBJ2-7, the full variable domain reads GAGVSQSPSNKVTEKGKDVELRCDPISGHTALYWYRQSLGQGLEFLIYFQGNSAPDKSGLPSDRFSAERTGGSVSTLTIQRTQQEDSAVYLCASSLEIFGFREQYFGPGTRLTVT.

This clonotype came up many times. This rearrangement joins TRBV5-6 to TRBJ2-7, with D maybe TRBD2 (6 bases). This CDR3 has 12 residues. Germline values: CDR1 SGHDT, CDR2 YYEEEE. V lost 3 bases and J 9 bases, leaving 13 bases between the germline ends. CDR3 sequence (DNA): TGTGCCAGCAGCTCACCCGGGACTCTGCAGTACTTC. Translation: CASSSPGTLQYF.

This clonotype was observed a single time. The chain is built from TRBV20-1 and TRBJ1-1, with D unclear. The CDR3 covers 14 residues. CDR1 and CDR2 (germline): DFQATT, SNEGSKA (reference sequence). Trimming removed 3 bases at V and 0 bases at J, with 11 bases between. The CDR3 region has the DNA TGCAGTGCTAGTGCAGGAATTATGAACACTGAAGCTTTCTTT. Amino acids: CSASAGIMNTEAFF.

V and J are TRBV27 and TRBJ1-2, with a weak D call TRBD1 (5 bases). There are 15 residues in the CDR3. Germline CDR1 is MNHEY and CDR2 is SMNVEV (reference sequence). Trimming shortened V by 4 bases and J by 8 bases, and 20 bases separated the two germline ends. The CDR3 loop is CASSWGPEKRGGYTF. CDR3 in DNA: TGTGCCAGCAGTTGGGGACCGGAAAAGAGAGGAGGCTACACCTTC.

Regarding this clonotype: This likely traces to a read error, being one base from a far larger clone. V gene TRBV28 combines with J gene TRBJ1-5, with D perhaps matching TRBD1 (6 bases). This CDR3 is built from 17 residues. Germline V gene lookup returns CDR1 MDHEN and CDR2 SYDVKM. The V and J ends lost 8 bases and 2 bases respectively, with 22 bases between them. CDR3 amino acids: CASYEGVSRSGNQPQHF. The CDR3 DNA reads TGTGCCAGCTACGAGGGGGTTTCACGTAGTGGCAATCAGCCCCAGCATTTT.

The chain employs TRBV10-1 and TRBJ2-1; 13 nucleotides align to TRBD2. The germline V gene encodes CDR1 WNHNN and CDR2 SYGVQD (reference sequence). V trimming: 6 bases; J trimming: 9 bases; junction bases outside the gene matches: 14. The CDR3 is made up of 17 amino acids. CDR3 DNA sequence: TGCGCCAGCAGCTATGGACTAGCGGGAGTTTCCAGGAGTGAGCAGTTCTTC. Translation: CASSYGLAGVSRSEQFF.

In its sample, this clonotype was seen many times. The chain carries TRBV11-2 and TRBJ2-7; TRBD1 agrees at 7 bases. Germline values: CDR1 SGHAT, CDR2 FQNNGV. This CDR3 spans 14 amino acids. The junction had 4 bases not matched to a gene; V was cut back by 5 bases and J by 0 bases. Here the CDR3 DNA reads TGTGCCAGCAGCGCTTACAGGGGCTCCTACGAGCAGTACTTC. This encodes CASSAYRGSYEQYF.

This clonotype occurred a few times. The chain combines TRBV24-1 with TRBJ2-2; 7 bases line up with TRBD2. The V gene end was trimmed by 1 base and the J gene end by 3 bases; junction bases not matched to a gene: 1. CDR1 is KGHDR, CDR2 SFDVKD, per germline. The CDR3 runs 15 residues. The CDR3 DNA follows: TGTGCCACCAGTGATTTCCGGGAGGACACCGGGGAGCTGTTTTTT. Protein: CATSDFREDTGELFF.

This clonotype was counted ten times or more. The rearrangement links TRBV5-1 to TRBJ1-2; possibly TRBD1 for D (5 bases). V lost 1 base, J lost 6 bases, and 25 bases lay in between. The CDR3 loop spans 18 amino acids. From germline, CDR1 is SGHRS and CDR2 YFSETQ. The chain's CDR3 is CASSLRETYRPSRDGYTF. CDR3 nucleotide sequence: TGCGCCAGCAGCTTGAGAGAAACCTACAGGCCCTCCAGGGATGGCTACACCTTC. Based on the CDR3 plus reference TRBV5-1 and TRBJ1-2, the full variable domain is KAGVTQTPRYLIKTRGQQVTLSCSPISGHRSVSWYQQTPGQGLQFLFEYFSETQRNKGNFPGRFSGRQFSNSRSEMNVSTLELGDSALYLCASSLRETYRPSRDGYTFGSGTRLTVV.

This clonotype was recorded many times. The chain carries TRBV5-1 and TRBJ2-3, with D maybe TRBD2 (6 bases). The CDR3 contains 15 residues. Germline V gene sequence: CDR1 SGHRS, CDR2 YFSETQ. The V and J ends lost 2 bases and 1 base respectively, with 11 bases between them. The CDR3 loop reads CASSFAGTRTDTQYF. The CDR3 DNA reads TGCGCCAGCAGCTTTGCGGGGACCCGCACAGATACGCAGTATTTT.